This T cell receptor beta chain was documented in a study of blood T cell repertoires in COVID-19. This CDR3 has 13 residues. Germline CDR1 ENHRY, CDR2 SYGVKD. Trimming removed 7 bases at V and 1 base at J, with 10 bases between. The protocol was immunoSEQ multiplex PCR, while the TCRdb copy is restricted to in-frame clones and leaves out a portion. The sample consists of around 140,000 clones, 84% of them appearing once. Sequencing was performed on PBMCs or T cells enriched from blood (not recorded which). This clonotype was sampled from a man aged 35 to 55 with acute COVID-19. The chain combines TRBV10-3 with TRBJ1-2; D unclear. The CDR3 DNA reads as TGTGCCATCACCCGCGCGGATAACTATGGCTACACCTTC. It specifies CAITRADNYGYTF.